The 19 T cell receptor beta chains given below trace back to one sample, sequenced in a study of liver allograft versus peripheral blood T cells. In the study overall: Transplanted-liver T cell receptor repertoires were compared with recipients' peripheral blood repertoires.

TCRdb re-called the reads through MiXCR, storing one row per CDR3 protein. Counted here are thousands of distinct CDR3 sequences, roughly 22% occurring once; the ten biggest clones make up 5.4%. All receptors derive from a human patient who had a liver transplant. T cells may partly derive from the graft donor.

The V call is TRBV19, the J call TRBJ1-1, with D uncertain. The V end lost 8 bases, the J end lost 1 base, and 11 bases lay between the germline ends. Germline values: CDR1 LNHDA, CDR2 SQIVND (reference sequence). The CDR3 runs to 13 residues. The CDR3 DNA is TGTGCCAGTTCGGGCATGCGGAACACTGAAGCTTTCTTT. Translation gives CASSGMRNTEAFF.

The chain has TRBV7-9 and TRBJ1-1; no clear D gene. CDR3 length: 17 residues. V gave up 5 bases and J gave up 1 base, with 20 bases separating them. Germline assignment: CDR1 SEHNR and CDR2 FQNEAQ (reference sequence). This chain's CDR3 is CASSPHPWDGKNTEAFF. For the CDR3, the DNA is TGTGCCAGCAGCCCCCACCCATGGGATGGCAAGAACACTGAAGCTTTCTTT.

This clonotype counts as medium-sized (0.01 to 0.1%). CDR3 bases: TGCAGCGTTGAGGGACAGTCTGGAAACACCATATATTTT. Its protein product is CSVEGQSGNTIYF. The chain combines TRBV29-1 with TRBJ1-3; 7 bases align to TRBD1. J was trimmed by 1 base and V by 3 bases; bases with no gene match: 0. CDR1 and CDR2 (germline): SQVTM, ANQGSEA. The length of the CDR3 is 13 residues.

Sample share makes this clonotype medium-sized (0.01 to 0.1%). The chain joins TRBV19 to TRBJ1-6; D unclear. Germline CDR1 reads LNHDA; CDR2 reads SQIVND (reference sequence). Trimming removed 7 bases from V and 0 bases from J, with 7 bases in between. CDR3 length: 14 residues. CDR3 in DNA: TGTGCCAGTATGCCGAGCTCCTATAATTCACCCCTCCACTTT. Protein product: CASMPSSYNSPLHF.

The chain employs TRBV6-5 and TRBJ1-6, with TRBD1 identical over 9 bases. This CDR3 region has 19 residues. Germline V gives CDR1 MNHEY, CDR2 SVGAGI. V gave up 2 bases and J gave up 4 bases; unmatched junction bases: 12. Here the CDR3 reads CASSYDGGTGTSYNSPLHF. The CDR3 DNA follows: TGTGCCAGCAGTTACGACGGGGGGACAGGGACTAGTTATAATTCACCCCTCCACTTT.

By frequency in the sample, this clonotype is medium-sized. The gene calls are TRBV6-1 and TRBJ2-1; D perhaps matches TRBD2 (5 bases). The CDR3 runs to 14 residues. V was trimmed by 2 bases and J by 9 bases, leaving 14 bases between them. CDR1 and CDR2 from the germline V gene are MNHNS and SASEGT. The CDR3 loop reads CASSENRASSEQFF. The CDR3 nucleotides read TGTGCCAGCAGTGAAAATAGGGCTAGCAGTGAGCAGTTCTTC.

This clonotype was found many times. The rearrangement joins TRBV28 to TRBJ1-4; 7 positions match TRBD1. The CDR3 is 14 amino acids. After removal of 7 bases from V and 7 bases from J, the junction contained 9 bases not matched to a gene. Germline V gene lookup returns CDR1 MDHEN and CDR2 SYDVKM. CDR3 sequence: CASISQGRGEKLFF. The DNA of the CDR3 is TGTGCCAGCATCTCACAGGGGAGAGGTGAAAAACTGTTTTTT.

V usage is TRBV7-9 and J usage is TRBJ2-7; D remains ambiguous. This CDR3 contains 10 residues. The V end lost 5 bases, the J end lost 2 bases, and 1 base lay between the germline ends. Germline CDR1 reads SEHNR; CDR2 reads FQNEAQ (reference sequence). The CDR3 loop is CASSPYEQYF. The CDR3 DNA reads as TGTGCCAGCAGCCCCTACGAGCAGTACTTC.

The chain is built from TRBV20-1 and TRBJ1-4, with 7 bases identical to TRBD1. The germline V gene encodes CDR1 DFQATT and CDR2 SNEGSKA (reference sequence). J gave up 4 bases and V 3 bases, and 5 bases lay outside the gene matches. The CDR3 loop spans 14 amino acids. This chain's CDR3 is CSAREDRVNEKLFF. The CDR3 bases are TGCAGTGCTAGGGAAGACAGGGTTAATGAAAAACTGTTTTTT.

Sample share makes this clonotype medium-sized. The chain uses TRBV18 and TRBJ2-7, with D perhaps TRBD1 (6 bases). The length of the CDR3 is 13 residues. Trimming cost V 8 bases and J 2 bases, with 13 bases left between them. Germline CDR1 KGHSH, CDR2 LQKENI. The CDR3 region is CASLRAGAYEQYF. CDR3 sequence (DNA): TGTGCCAGCCTACGGGCAGGGGCCTACGAGCAGTACTTC.

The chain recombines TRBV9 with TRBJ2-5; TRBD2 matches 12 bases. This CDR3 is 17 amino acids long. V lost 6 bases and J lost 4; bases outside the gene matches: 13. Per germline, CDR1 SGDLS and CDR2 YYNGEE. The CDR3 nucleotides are TGTGCCAGCAATTCCGGCCTAGCGGGAGGGGGCCCAGAGACCCAGTACTTC. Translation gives CASNSGLAGGGPETQYF.

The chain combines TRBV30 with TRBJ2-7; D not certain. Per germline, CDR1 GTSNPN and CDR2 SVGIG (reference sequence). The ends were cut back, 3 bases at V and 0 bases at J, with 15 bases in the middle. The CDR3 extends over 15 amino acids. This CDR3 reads CAWRPRRQYSYEQYF. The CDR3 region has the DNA TGTGCCTGGAGGCCTCGGAGACAATACTCCTACGAGCAGTACTTC. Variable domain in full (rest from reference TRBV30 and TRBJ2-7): SQTIHQWPATLVQPVGSPLSLECTVEGTSNPNLYWYRQAAGRGLQLLFYSVGIGQISSEVPQNLSASRPQDRQFILSSKKLLLSDSGFYLCAWRPRRQYSYEQYFGPGTRLTVT.

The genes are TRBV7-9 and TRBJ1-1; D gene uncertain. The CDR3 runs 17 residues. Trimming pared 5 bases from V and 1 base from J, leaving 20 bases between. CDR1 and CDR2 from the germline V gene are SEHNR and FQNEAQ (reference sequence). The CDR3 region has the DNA TGTGCCAGCAGCCCCCACCCATGGGGTGGCAAGAACACTGAAGCTTTCTTT. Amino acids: CASSPHPWGGKNTEAFF. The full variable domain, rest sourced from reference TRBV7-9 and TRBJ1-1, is DTGVSQNPRHKITKRGQNVTFRCDPISEHNRLYWYRQTLGQGPEFLTYFQNEAQLEKSRLLSDRFSAERPKGSFSTLEIQRTEQGDSAMYLCASSPHPWGGKNTEAFFGQGTRLTVV.

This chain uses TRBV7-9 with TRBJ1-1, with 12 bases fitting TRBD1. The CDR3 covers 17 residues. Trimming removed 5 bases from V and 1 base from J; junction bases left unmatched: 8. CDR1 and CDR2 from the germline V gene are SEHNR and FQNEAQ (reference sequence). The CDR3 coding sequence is TGTGCCAGCAGCGCGGGACAGGGGGCCGGGTCGAACACTGAAGCTTTCTTT. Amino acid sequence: CASSAGQGAGSNTEAFF.

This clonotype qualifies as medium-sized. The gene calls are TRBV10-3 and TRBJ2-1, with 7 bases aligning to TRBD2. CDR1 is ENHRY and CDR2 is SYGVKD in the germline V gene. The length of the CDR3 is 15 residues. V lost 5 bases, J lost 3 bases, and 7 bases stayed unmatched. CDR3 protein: CAISYRTSDYNEQFF. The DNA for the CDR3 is TGTGCCATCAGTTACCGGACTAGTGACTACAATGAGCAGTTCTTC.

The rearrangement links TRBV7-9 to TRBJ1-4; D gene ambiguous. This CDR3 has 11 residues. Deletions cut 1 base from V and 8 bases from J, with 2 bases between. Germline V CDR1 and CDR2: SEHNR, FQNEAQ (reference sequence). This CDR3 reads CASSLVEKLFF. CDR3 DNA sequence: TGTGCCAGCAGCTTAGTAGAAAAACTGTTTTTT.

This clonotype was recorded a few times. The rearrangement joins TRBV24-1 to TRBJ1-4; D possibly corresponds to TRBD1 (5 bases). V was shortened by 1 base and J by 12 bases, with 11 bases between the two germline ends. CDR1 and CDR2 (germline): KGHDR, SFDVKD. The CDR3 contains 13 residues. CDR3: CATSDFGREELFF. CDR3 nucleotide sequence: TGTGCCACCAGTGATTTTGGCAGGGAAGAACTGTTTTTT.

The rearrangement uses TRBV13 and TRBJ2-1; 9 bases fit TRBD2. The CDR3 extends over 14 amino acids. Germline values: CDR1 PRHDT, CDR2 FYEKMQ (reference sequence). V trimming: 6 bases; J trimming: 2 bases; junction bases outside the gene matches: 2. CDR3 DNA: TGTGCCAGCAGTGGCGGGGGGGCCTACAATGAGCAGTTCTTC. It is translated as CASSGGGAYNEQFF.

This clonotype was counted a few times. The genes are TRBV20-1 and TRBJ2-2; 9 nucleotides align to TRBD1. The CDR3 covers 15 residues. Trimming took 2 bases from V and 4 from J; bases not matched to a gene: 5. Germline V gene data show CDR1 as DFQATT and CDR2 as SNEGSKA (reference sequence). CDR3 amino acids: CSARKQGAGTGELFF. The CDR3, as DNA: TGCAGTGCTAGAAAACAGGGGGCTGGCACCGGGGAGCTGTTTTTT.